This TCR beta chain was obtained from a study of regulatory T cells in long-lasting Graves disease. Trimming pared 3 bases from V and 10 bases from J, leaving 16 bases between. The CDR3 contains 15 residues. Arm-PCR with iRepertoire HTBI primers amplified the CDR3 regions for these TCR beta libraries. Each CDR3 protein is one row after TCRdb ran MiXCR on the multiplex PCR reads. The table records 500,000 or so distinct CDR3 sequences, roughly a sixth of them present only once. This clonotype has at least ten counts. The time point denotes: newly diagnosed GD, antithyroid drugs for less than 3 months. The TCR library was prepared using RNA isolated from PBMCs. The same sample was also used in a study of T cells in Graves' hyperthyroidism and ophthalmopathy. From that study: The TCR CDR3 first-round RT-PCR relied on the HTBI primer set.

The chain links TRBV12-3 or TRBV12-4 to TRBJ1-6; perhaps TRBD1 as D (5 bases). The sequences come from peripheral blood mononuclear cells (PBMCs), collected at new diagnosis, from a patient treated with antithyroid drugs. The sequence derives from a woman aged 40-65 years with Graves disease. Here the CDR3 DNA reads TGTGCCAGCAGTTTCGGCGGGACCGTCGGGTCACCCCTCCACTTT. Protein sequence: CASSFGGTVGSPLHF.